The source of this T cell receptor beta chain is a study of OX40 agonist ivuxolimab in advanced cancers. Study information: Of the participants, roughly 40% had some prior anti-PD-1, anti-PD-L1 or anti-CTLA-4 therapy, which was allowed. Three patients responded partially, comprising one with hepatocellular carcinoma and two with cutaneous melanoma. Study conclusions and caveats: Normalized expansion of T-cell clones was also low for some nonresponders. Compared with CD4+, CD8+ T cells on average had more expanded clones.

Produced via immunoSEQ multiplex PCR; TCRdb's table is partial and in-frame only. The sample has 40,000 to 55,000 clones, just under 95% seen once. V lost 2 bases and J lost 7, with 20 bases in between. CDR3 length: 16 residues. Germline CDR1 reads WSHSY; CDR2 reads SAAADI. Turning to this clone: What it binds is not known.

The chain joins TRBV10-2 to TRBJ1-2; D is undetermined. This receptor was identified in an adult with an advanced solid tumor such as melanoma, head and neck, liver or kidney cancer. The material was CD4+ or CD8+ T cells sorted from blood, obtained in a trial of the OX40 agonist ivuxolimab. In DNA, the CDR3 is TGCGCCAGCAGTGAGGAGAAGAAAGCTCGGCCGGCTGGCTACACCTTC. Amino acids: CASSEEKKARPAGYTF.